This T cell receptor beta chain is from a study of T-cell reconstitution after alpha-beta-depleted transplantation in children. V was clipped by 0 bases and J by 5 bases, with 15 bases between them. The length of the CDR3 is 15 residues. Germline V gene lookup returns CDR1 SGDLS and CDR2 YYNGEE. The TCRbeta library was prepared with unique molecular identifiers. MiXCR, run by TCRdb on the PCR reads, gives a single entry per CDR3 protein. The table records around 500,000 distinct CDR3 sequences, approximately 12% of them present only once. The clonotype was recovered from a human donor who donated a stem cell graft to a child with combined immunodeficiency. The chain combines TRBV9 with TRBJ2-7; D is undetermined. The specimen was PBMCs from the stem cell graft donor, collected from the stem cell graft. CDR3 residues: CASSVEGRAADEQYF. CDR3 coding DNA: TGTGCCAGCAGCGTAGAAGGAAGGGCAGCCGACGAGCAGTACTTC.